The rows below give T cell receptor beta chains drawn from one sample of a study of vaccination effects on CD4 cells after COVID-19. These TCRs' antigens remain unknown. The repertoire was sequenced with immunoSEQ multiplex PCR; TCRdb's copy has only in-frame clones and lacks some. The sample shows 70,000 or so clones, 75% to 80% of them seen only once. The material sequenced was CD4+ T cells from PBMCs cultured without peptide, taken before COVID-19 vaccination. Every receptor here comes from a human donor who received a COVID-19 vaccine. CDR3s include the opening cysteine and the closing phenylalanine or tryptophan. A D gene is named only where the DNA matches it firmly. Some rows mark clone size as missing; the rest say once, few, many or name a class of expanded clone.

D gene: TRBD2
J gene: TRBJ2-2
V gene: TRBV18
clone size: NA
CDR3 DNA: TGTGCCAGCTCACGCCGAGAAGCGGGAACCCGGGAGCTGTTTTTT
CDR3 protein: CASSRREAGTRELFF

D gene: TRBD2
J gene: TRBJ2-1
V gene: TRBV28
clone size: once
CDR3 DNA: TGTGCCAGCAGTCTAAACCCCGTGGGCGGGGGGGCCTACAATGAGCAGTTCTTC
CDR3 protein: CASSLNPVGGGAYNEQFF

D gene: TRBD2
J gene: TRBJ2-3
V gene: TRBV18
clone size: NA
CDR3 DNA: TGTGCCAGCTCACGCGGACTAGCGGGGGCCACAGATACGCAGTATTTT
CDR3 protein: CASSRGLAGATDTQYF

D gene: TRBD1
J gene: TRBJ2-1
V gene: TRBV27
clone size: few
CDR3 DNA: TGTGCCAGCAGTGTATCACAGGGGGCGGGCAATGAGCAGTTCTTC
CDR3 protein: CASSVSQGAGNEQFF

D gene: NA
J gene: TRBJ1-3
V gene: TRBV6-5
clone size: NA
CDR3 DNA: TGTGCCAGCAGCAAAACAGGGTGGGGAAACACCATATATTTT
CDR3 protein: CASSKTGWGNTIYF

D gene: TRBD1
J gene: TRBJ1-2
V gene: TRBV3-1/TRBV3-2
clone size: NA
CDR3 DNA: TGTGCCAGCAGCCTTACGGGACAGGGCTATGGCTACACCTTC
CDR3 protein: CASSLTGQGYGYTF

D gene: NA
J gene: TRBJ1-1
V gene: TRBV5-8
clone size: NA
CDR3 DNA: TGTGCCAGCAGGCGCGGGACAAGTAGGAACACTGAAGCTTTCTTT
CDR3 protein: CASRRGTSRNTEAFF

D gene: TRBD2
J gene: TRBJ2-5
V gene: TRBV7-6
clone size: NA
CDR3 DNA: TGTGCCAGCAGCTTAGCGCTACTAGCGGGGGTACAAGAGACCCAGTACTTC
CDR3 protein: CASSLALLAGVQETQYF

D gene: TRBD1
J gene: TRBJ1-2
V gene: TRBV5-1
clone size: few
CDR3 DNA: TGCGCCAGCAGCCCCTGGACAGGGGACGGCTACACCTTC
CDR3 protein: CASSPWTGDGYTF

D gene: NA
J gene: TRBJ1-2
V gene: TRBV9
clone size: NA
CDR3 DNA: TGTGCCAGCAGCCCTCGGACTAACTATGGCTACACCTTC
CDR3 protein: CASSPRTNYGYTF

D gene: NA
J gene: TRBJ2-2
V gene: TRBV24-1
clone size: NA
CDR3 DNA: TGTGCCACCAGTAGAGTGGGGGTCAGAGACGGGGAGCTGTTTTTT
CDR3 protein: CATSRVGVRDGELFF

D gene: NA
J gene: TRBJ1-3
V gene: TRBV3-1/TRBV3-2
clone size: once
CDR3 DNA: TGTGCCAGCAGCTCACTAGGAAACACCATATATTTT
CDR3 protein: CASSSLGNTIYF

D gene: NA
J gene: TRBJ1-2
V gene: TRBV19
clone size: NA
CDR3 DNA: TGTGCCAGTAGTATAGTACCGGCGGACGGCTACACCTTC
CDR3 protein: CASSIVPADGYTF

D gene: TRBD2
J gene: TRBJ2-5
V gene: TRBV27
clone size: NA
CDR3 DNA: TGTGCCAGCAGTGGAAACGGGGGGGGAGAGACCCAGTACTTC
CDR3 protein: CASSGNGGGETQYF

D gene: TRBD2
J gene: TRBJ2-1
V gene: TRBV5-1
clone size: NA
CDR3 DNA: TGCGCCAGCAGCTTGGTAGCGGGGCCCAGAAGTGAGCAGTTCTTC
CDR3 protein: CASSLVAGPRSEQFF